This entry lists 30 T cell receptor beta chains sequenced from one sample in a study of T cells after yellow fever vaccination. TCRdb re-derived calls from the 5' RACE reads in MiXCR, one entry per CDR3 protein. The sample shows more than 300,000 distinct CDR3 sequences, approximately 12% of them seen only once. The specimen comprised CD4+ T cells sorted from PBMCs, sampled 45 days after the yellow fever booster vaccination. The origin of the receptors is a young man who received the YFV17D yellow fever vaccine.

The chain recombines TRBV7-3 with TRBJ2-5; 10 bases agree with TRBD1. After removal of 4 bases from V and 4 bases from J, the junction contained 9 bases not matched to a gene. Germline-derived CDR1 and CDR2 are SGHTA and FQGTGA. The CDR3 covers 16 residues. The CDR3 sequence: CASSSFGTGVGETQYF. The CDR3, as DNA: TGTGCCAGCAGCTCGTTCGGGACAGGGGTCGGAGAGACCCAGTACTTC.

This clonotype was seen a handful of times. The chain is built from TRBV18 and TRBJ1-5; TRBD1 is a possible D gene (6 bases). Germline lookup yields CDR1 KGHSH and CDR2 LQKENI. The V and J ends lost 1 base and 6 bases respectively, with 13 bases between them. The CDR3 contains 15 residues. This CDR3 reads CASSPRTVRGQPQHF. CDR3 DNA sequence: TGTGCCAGCTCACCACGGACAGTCCGAGGTCAGCCCCAGCATTTT.

The chain joins TRBV5-4 to TRBJ2-7; weak D call: TRBD1 (6 bases). This CDR3 contains 13 residues. V lost 4 bases, J lost 3 bases, and 11 bases lay in between. The germline CDR1 and CDR2 sequences are SGHNT and YYREEE (reference sequence). In DNA form, the CDR3 reads TGTGCCAGCAGCCCCAGACAGGACTACGAGCAGTACTTC. Protein product: CASSPRQDYEQYF.

The chain combines TRBV6-2 or TRBV6-3 with TRBJ1-5; D remains ambiguous. This CDR3 is 12 amino acids long. Between the trimmed V and J ends, which lost 7 bases and 9 bases, there was a span of 13 bases. Germline CDR1 and CDR2: MNHEY and SVGEGT. The CDR3 spells CASTTGGRPQHF. The CDR3 nucleotides are TGTGCCAGCACCACGGGCGGGAGGCCCCAGCATTTT.

This rearrangement joins TRBV11-2 to TRBJ1-2; weak D call: TRBD1 (5 bases). Germline-derived CDR1 and CDR2 are SGHAT and FQNNGV. Trimming cost V 6 bases and J 8 bases, with 13 bases left between them. This CDR3 comprises 12 residues. CDR3 loop: CASRRSGGGYTF. In DNA, the CDR3 is TGTGCCAGCAGAAGAAGCGGGGGGGGCTACACCTTC.

This clonotype was observed a handful of times. The CDR3 is CASRDSLDNEQFF. CDR3 DNA: TGTGCCAGCAGGGACAGTTTAGACAATGAGCAGTTCTTC. The rearrangement links TRBV27 to TRBJ2-1, with a possible D match to TRBD1 (6 bases). V was cut by 6 bases and J by 5 bases, with 11 bases left in between. Looked up from germline, CDR1 is MNHEY and CDR2 is SMNVEV (reference sequence). CDR3 length equals 13 residues.

J is TRBJ2-7 and V is TRBV28; TRBD2 might be the D (7 bases). V lost 8 bases and J lost 7, with 12 bases in between. The CDR3 runs to 11 residues. Germline values: CDR1 MDHEN, CDR2 SYDVKM. This CDR3 is CASGGAREQYV. CDR3 bases: TGTGCCAGCGGGGGGGCGCGAGAGCAGTACGTC.

This rearrangement joins TRBV5-4 to TRBJ2-5; TRBD2 agrees at 7 bases. The CDR3 has 15 residues. J gave up 5 bases and V 4 bases, and 11 bases lay outside the gene matches. Per germline, CDR1 SGHNT and CDR2 YYREEE (reference sequence). The CDR3 region has the DNA TGTGCCAGCAGCCCAAAGCGGGGTTCATGGGAGACCCAGTACTTC. As protein: CASSPKRGSWETQYF.

This sequence joins TRBV12-3 or TRBV12-4 and TRBJ1-3, with no clear D. CDR3 length: 14 amino acids. V was shortened by 7 bases and J by 0 bases, with 10 bases between the two germline ends. The CDR3 DNA is TGTGCCAGCACGAACCGGGCCTCTGGAAACACCATATATTTT. It is translated as CASTNRASGNTIYF.

This clonotype has just a few counts. The chain joins TRBV12-3 or TRBV12-4 to TRBJ1-2; a weak D match, TRBD1 (5 bases). Between the trimmed V and J ends, which lost 7 bases and 6 bases, there was a span of 15 bases. The length of the CDR3 is 13 residues. The CDR3 bases are TGTGCCAGCACAAAATGGGGCGTGGATGGCTACACCTTC. This translates into CASTKWGVDGYTF.

The chain employs TRBV12-3 or TRBV12-4 and TRBJ2-1; 7 nucleotides match TRBD2. With 6 bases clipped from V and 16 bases from J, the junction kept 12 bases outside the gene matches. The CDR3 spans 12 residues. CDR3 residues: CASSPPGGFGFF. DNA for the CDR3: TGTGCCAGCAGCCCCCCCGGGGGGTTCGGTTTCTTC.

J is TRBJ1-5 and V is TRBV25-1; weak D call: TRBD1 (5 bases). V lost 5 bases, J lost 5 bases, and 16 bases lay in between. CDR3 size: 15 residues. Germline V lookup: CDR1 MGHDK, CDR2 SYGVNS. Written as DNA, the CDR3 is TGTGCCAGCAGTCCTTCAGGGCTCCTCGATCAGCCCCAGCATTTT. Its translation: CASSPSGLLDQPQHF.

This clonotype occurred a few times. The chain has TRBV6-1 and TRBJ2-1; D is unclear. Trimming removed 1 base at V and 5 bases at J, with 12 bases between. Germline CDR1 reads MNHNS; CDR2 reads SASEGT. The CDR3 totals 15 residues. DNA for the CDR3: TGTGCCAGCAGTGAAGGACTCCTTTTTAACAATGAGCAGTTCTTC. Translation: CASSEGLLFNNEQFF.

This clonotype appeared many times. The gene calls are TRBV27 and TRBJ2-1; 8 nucleotides match TRBD2. CDR3 length equals 14 residues. The J segment lost 9 bases and the V segment lost 3 bases, leaving 7 bases of the junction unmatched. Germline V gives CDR1 MNHEY, CDR2 SMNVEV (reference sequence). DNA for the CDR3: TGTGCCAGCAGTTTCGCGGGGGGAGAACGTGAGCAGTTCTTC. Translation gives CASSFAGGEREQFF.

V and J are TRBV20-1 and TRBJ2-5, with 7 bases aligning to TRBD1. CDR1 is DFQATT, CDR2 SNEGSKA, per germline (reference sequence). Trimming at V came to 5 bases and at J to 6 bases, leaving 12 bases not matched to a gene. This CDR3 region has 14 residues. This CDR3 reads CSASTGSSVKTQYF. The DNA for the CDR3 is TGCAGTGCTTCGACAGGGAGCAGTGTGAAGACCCAGTACTTC.

This clonotype was counted a few times. This rearrangement joins TRBV10-3 to TRBJ2-7; D remains ambiguous. This CDR3 spans 13 amino acids. Trimming pared 6 bases from V and 1 base from J, leaving 10 bases between. Germline-derived CDR1 and CDR2 are ENHRY and SYGVKD. This chain's CDR3 is CAISQTVSYEQYF. The CDR3 region has the DNA TGTGCCATCAGCCAGACTGTATCCTACGAGCAGTACTTC.

This chain links TRBV9 with TRBJ2-3; D remains ambiguous. The CDR3 totals 15 residues. Germline V CDR1 and CDR2: SGDLS, YYNGEE. V was pared by 0 bases and J by 2 bases, with 10 bases between. The CDR3 protein is CASSVGPSSTDTQYF. The CDR3 coding sequence is TGTGCCAGCAGCGTAGGTCCCTCCTCCACAGATACGCAGTATTTT.

This clonotype was found many times. The V gene is TRBV20-1, the J gene TRBJ2-1; D remains ambiguous. Germline V gene sequence: CDR1 DFQATT, CDR2 SNEGSKA (reference sequence). This CDR3 comprises 12 residues. The ends were cut back, 1 base at V and 5 bases at J, with 6 bases in the middle. This CDR3 is CSARALHNEQFF. In DNA form, the CDR3 reads TGCAGTGCTAGAGCGCTCCACAATGAGCAGTTCTTC.

The chain uses TRBV5-1 and TRBJ1-1, with TRBD1 matching 7 bases. CDR1 and CDR2 (germline): SGHRS, YFSETQ. The length of the CDR3 is 13 residues. J lost 6 bases, V lost 3 bases, and 5 bases had no gene match. DNA for the CDR3: TGCGCCAGCAGCTCACAGGGGTACGCTGAAGCTTTCTTT. Translation gives CASSSQGYAEAFF.

The chain joins TRBV5-1 to TRBJ2-5, with TRBD2 identical over 8 bases. Germline V lookup: CDR1 SGHRS, CDR2 YFSETQ. V lost 2 bases to trimming and J lost 2 bases; unmatched junction nucleotides: 5. The length of the CDR3 is 15 residues. The CDR3 DNA is TGCGCCAGCAGCTTAGCGGGGGCCGCTCAAGAGACCCAGTACTTC. It encodes CASSLAGAAQETQYF.

The V call is TRBV5-1, the J call TRBJ2-3; 7 nucleotides line up with TRBD2. The germline gives CDR1 SGHRS, CDR2 YFSETQ. The V segment lost 2 bases and the J segment 4 bases; nucleotides outside the gene matches: 13. This CDR3 comprises 17 residues. The CDR3 is CASSFGVQTSAADTQYF. The CDR3 coding sequence is TGCGCCAGCAGCTTCGGGGTCCAAACTAGCGCCGCAGATACGCAGTATTTT.

This sequence joins TRBV20-1 and TRBJ1-2; 9 bases align to TRBD1. The CDR3 runs 15 residues. Trimming removed 5 bases from V and 7 bases from J; junction bases left unmatched: 14. Germline V gene lookup returns CDR1 DFQATT and CDR2 SNEGSKA (reference sequence). The CDR3 DNA reads TGCAGTGCTGACAGGGGGAATTCCCAAGCCGTTGGCTACACCTTC. Translating gives CSADRGNSQAVGYTF.

This clonotype has a handful of counts. Here the CDR3 reads CATSYQGYNEQFF. The CDR3 DNA reads as TGTGCCACCAGTTATCAGGGTTACAATGAGCAGTTCTTC. The genes are TRBV24-1 and TRBJ2-1; maybe TRBD1 (5 bases). The CDR3 spans 13 residues. From germline, CDR1 is KGHDR and CDR2 SFDVKD. Trimming pared 6 bases from V and 4 bases from J, leaving 9 bases between.

This clonotype was detected only a few times. The chain is built from TRBV12-3 or TRBV12-4 and TRBJ2-1, with TRBD2 matching 8 bases. The CDR3 contains 15 residues. V shed 8 bases, J shed 4 bases, and the junction held 10 bases outside the gene matches. The CDR3 nucleotides are TGTGCCAGCCGCGCATCTAGCGGGCCTTACAATGAGCAGTTCTTC. Translated: CASRASSGPYNEQFF.

The V and J genes are TRBV7-9 and TRBJ2-7, with D possibly matching TRBD2 (6 bases). This CDR3 contains 12 residues. Trimming took 2 bases from V and 7 from J, leaving 9 bases between them. Germline CDR1 and CDR2: SEHNR and FQNEAQ (reference sequence). CDR3: CASSLFGGEQYV. In DNA, the CDR3 is TGTGCCAGCAGCTTATTCGGGGGTGAGCAGTACGTC.

The chain couples TRBV28 to TRBJ2-4, with a tentative D call TRBD1 (6 bases). V dropped 2 bases and J dropped 11 bases, with 13 bases sitting between them. The CDR3 extends over 13 amino acids. From germline, CDR1 is MDHEN and CDR2 SYDVKM. The CDR3 sequence is CASSLKGERVQYF. The CDR3 DNA follows: TGTGCCAGCAGTTTAAAGGGGGAGAGGGTTCAGTACTTC.

CDR3 region: CASTLTWGPNQPQHF. In DNA form, the CDR3 reads TGTGCCAGTACCTTGACTTGGGGCCCCAATCAGCCCCAGCATTTT. The rearrangement joins TRBV19 to TRBJ1-5, with D perhaps TRBD1 (5 bases). CDR1 and CDR2 from the germline V gene are LNHDA and SQIVND (reference sequence). The CDR3 is 15 amino acids. The germline V and J ends were trimmed by 7 bases and 3 bases, with 16 bases remaining between them.

This clonotype occurred a few times. The chain recombines TRBV7-8 with TRBJ2-5; possible D gene TRBD1, 6 bases. This CDR3 comprises 12 residues. V was cut by 5 bases and J by 4 bases, with 8 bases left in between. CDR1 is SGHVS, CDR2 FQNEAQ, per germline. This chain's CDR3 is CASSGRGETQYF. The CDR3 nucleotides read TGTGCCAGCAGCGGCAGGGGAGAGACCCAGTACTTC. Full variable domain (missing parts from reference TRBV7-8 and TRBJ2-5): GAGVSQSPRYKVAKRGQDVALRCDPISGHVSLFWYQQALGQGPEFLTYFQNEAQLDKSGLPSDRFFAERPEGSVSTLKIQRTQQEDSAVYLCASSGRGETQYFGPGTRLLVL.

This clonotype was counted between two and nine times. This chain links TRBV9 with TRBJ2-3; D is tentatively TRBD1 or TRBD2 (5 bases each). The germline V gene encodes CDR1 SGDLS and CDR2 YYNGEE. V lost 3 bases and J 2 bases, leaving 10 bases between the germline ends. There are 14 residues in the CDR3. The DNA of the CDR3 is TGTGCCAGCAGCGCCCCGGGGCACACAGATACGCAGTATTTT. Translated: CASSAPGHTDTQYF.

This clonotype was seen many times. One junction end does not reproduce the germline sequence, and a read error may be involved. V is TRBV7-2 and J is TRBJ2-5; D unresolved. This CDR3 region has 12 residues. CDR1 and CDR2 from the germline V gene are SGHTA and FQGNSA. CDR3 sequence (DNA): TGTGCCAGCAGCTCCGGCAAGACCCCCAGGAACTTC. This sequence encodes CASSSGKTPRNF.